Each of the 26 T cell receptor beta chains below was sequenced from the same sample in a study of lymphopenia after photon versus proton radiotherapy. Generated by immunoSEQ multiplex PCR, the TCRdb table keeps only in-frame clones and is missing some. The sample comprises approximately 66,000 clones, around 86% of which are singletons, and around 2.1% rests with the top ten. The specimen comprised peripheral blood, sampled from a patient treated with photon-based radiotherapy. All receptors come from a man aged 35 to 55 with gastric cancer.

The chain employs TRBV7-2 and TRBJ2-4, with TRBD1 matching over 9 bases. V dropped 0 bases and J dropped 0; count of bases not matched to a gene: 3. This CDR3 region has 17 residues. Looked up from germline, CDR1 is SGHTA and CDR2 is FQGNSA. The CDR3 DNA follows: TGTGCCAGCAGCTTAGCGGGACAGGGCTTAGCCAAAAACATTCAGTACTTC. Its protein is CASSLAGQGLAKNIQYF.

This sequence joins TRBV7-9 and TRBJ1-3, with 7 bases identical to TRBD1. V lost 5 bases, J lost 8 bases, and 12 bases stayed unmatched. This CDR3 has 15 amino acids. CDR1 is SEHNR and CDR2 is FQNEAQ in the germline V gene (reference sequence). CDR3: CASSQFGTEADTIYF. For the CDR3, the DNA is TGTGCCAGCAGCCAATTCGGGACAGAGGCGGACACCATATATTTT.

The gene calls are TRBV5-5 and TRBJ1-2; the match to TRBD1 covers 7 bases. In germline, CDR1 is SGHKS, CDR2 YYEKEE (reference sequence). This CDR3 spans 17 amino acids. Losses at the gene ends were 4 bases for V and 0 bases for J; bases not matched to a gene: 12. DNA of the CDR3: TGTGCCAGCAGCCGCTTGATGAAACAGGGGCCTAACTATGGCTACACCTTC. It is translated as CASSRLMKQGPNYGYTF.

This chain joins TRBV9 and TRBJ2-3, with 9 nucleotides matching TRBD2. Germline V gene sequence: CDR1 SGDLS, CDR2 YYNGEE. V was clipped by 0 bases and J by 1 base; unmatched bases: 0. This CDR3 has 15 residues. The CDR3: CASSVASGGTDTQYF. As DNA, the CDR3 is TGTGCCAGCAGCGTAGCTAGCGGGGGCACAGATACGCAGTATTTT.

This clone occurred a few times. The chain is built from TRBV7-2 and TRBJ2-7; 8 nucleotides align to TRBD2. The CDR3 runs to 15 residues. Per germline, CDR1 SGHTA and CDR2 FQGNSA. J lost 3 bases, V lost 7 bases, and 11 bases had no gene match. CDR3 protein: CASNPSGGGFYEQYF. The CDR3 nucleotides read TGTGCCAGCAACCCTAGTGGCGGGGGGTTCTACGAGCAGTACTTC.

The chain uses TRBV11-2 and TRBJ2-1; 7 bases align to TRBD1. With 0 bases clipped from V and 1 base from J, the junction kept 3 bases outside the gene matches. In germline, CDR1 is SGHAT, CDR2 FQNNGV. This CDR3 contains 16 residues. The CDR3 sequence is CASSLDRGKSYNEQFF. The CDR3, as DNA: TGTGCCAGCAGCTTAGACAGGGGGAAGTCCTACAATGAGCAGTTCTTC.

About this clone: In the same sample, other DNA sequences code for this CDR3. The rearrangement links TRBV5-1 to TRBJ1-5; D is ambiguous. The V gene lost 0 bases and the J gene lost 4 bases, with 5 bases spanning the gap. This CDR3 comprises 13 residues. The germline gives CDR1 SGHRS, CDR2 YFSETQ. The CDR3 region has the DNA TGCGCCAGCAGCTTGGACGGGAATCAGCCCCAGCATTTT. Residues: CASSLDGNQPQHF.

The rearrangement joins TRBV14 to TRBJ2-5, with TRBD2 matching 13 bases. V shed 4 bases, J shed 5 bases, and the junction held 7 bases outside the gene matches. The CDR3 is 16 residues long. CDR1 and CDR2 from the germline V gene are SGHDN and FVKESK. The CDR3 bases are TGTGCCAGCAGCCCCGGACTAGCGGGGGCGGCGGAGACCCAGTACTTC. Translation gives CASSPGLAGAAETQYF.

The chain employs TRBV6-5 and TRBJ2-1, with D perhaps matching TRBD2 (5 bases). Per the germline V gene, CDR1 is MNHEY and CDR2 is SVGAGI. This CDR3 is built from 15 residues. V was cut by 8 bases and J by 8 bases, with 22 bases left in between. CDR3 nucleotides: TGTGCCAGCCAGGAGGTAGGGTGGGGTGACGATGAGCAGTTCTTC. Translated, it gives CASQEVGWGDDEQFF.

This chain uses TRBV10-3 with TRBJ2-7, with 8 bases lining up with TRBD1. The germline CDR1 and CDR2 sequences are ENHRY and SYGVKD. With V trimmed by 7 bases and J by 3 bases, 11 bases remained unmatched. This CDR3 is 15 amino acids long. The CDR3 loop is CAINARGQELYEQYF. Written as DNA, the CDR3 is TGTGCCATCAACGCCCGGGGACAGGAGCTCTACGAGCAGTACTTC.

The V and J genes are TRBV10-3 and TRBJ2-5, with a tentative D call TRBD2 (5 bases). The V gene lost 4 bases and the J gene lost 2 bases, with 11 bases spanning the gap. Germline loops: CDR1 ENHRY, CDR2 SYGVKD. There are 14 residues in the CDR3. Written as DNA, the CDR3 is TGTGCCATCAGTGTCGAGGGATTACAAGAGACCCAGTACTTC. Translating gives CAISVEGLQETQYF.

The chain is built from TRBV6-5 and TRBJ2-7; maybe TRBD1 (6 bases). CDR3 length: 11 residues. Germline CDR1 reads MNHEY; CDR2 reads SVGAGI. V was trimmed by 10 bases and J by 6 bases, leaving 13 bases between them. CDR3 residues: CATSQGSEQYF. As DNA, the CDR3 is TGTGCCACCTCGCAGGGGAGCGAGCAGTACTTC.

J is TRBJ1-6 and V is TRBV28; a possible D gene is TRBD1 (5 bases). CDR1 MDHEN and CDR2 SYDVKM come from the germline V gene. The V end was cut by 7 bases, the J end by 6 bases, with 16 bases between. The CDR3 contains 15 residues. Here the CDR3 DNA reads TGTGCCAGCAACCCGACGGACATTCCTAATTCACCCCTCCACTTT. Translating gives CASNPTDIPNSPLHF.

J is TRBJ1-2 and V is TRBV18; 7 bases match TRBD1. V trimming: 2 bases; J trimming: 2 bases; junction bases outside the gene matches: 2. The CDR3 is 14 residues long. Germline CDR1 reads KGHSH; CDR2 reads LQKENI. CDR3 region: CASSPDRANYGYTF. CDR3 bases: TGTGCCAGCTCACCAGACAGGGCCAACTATGGCTACACCTTC. The whole variable domain, filled in from reference TRBV18 and TRBJ1-2, reads NAGVMQNPRHLVRRRGQEARLRCSPMKGHSHVYWYRQLPEEGLKFMVYLQKENIIDESGMPKERFSAEFPKEGPSILRIQQVVRGDSAAYFCASSPDRANYGYTFGSGTRLTVV.

This clone was seen only once. The chain uses TRBV29-1 and TRBJ1-1, with D uncertain. CDR3 length: 10 residues. The ends were cut back, 3 bases at V and 4 bases at J, with 3 bases in the middle. The germline V gene encodes CDR1 SQVTM and CDR2 ANQGSEA. DNA for the CDR3: TGCAGCGTTGACAGCACTGAAGCTTTCTTT. It specifies CSVDSTEAFF.

J is TRBJ1-2 and V is TRBV10-3; D is perhaps TRBD1 (5 bases). The germline gives CDR1 ENHRY, CDR2 SYGVKD. Deletions cut 3 bases from V and 6 bases from J, with 11 bases between. The CDR3 contains 13 residues. CDR3 protein: CAISDVGTHGYTF. The CDR3, as DNA: TGTGCCATCAGTGACGTCGGGACTCATGGCTACACCTTC.

V gene TRBV4-1 combines with J gene TRBJ2-7; no clear D gene. The CDR3 is 13 residues long. Germline CDR1 is MGHRA and CDR2 is YSYEKL. The V gene lost 1 base and the J gene lost 3 bases, with 7 bases spanning the gap. The CDR3 loop is CASSQGPFYEQYF. For the CDR3, the DNA is TGCGCCAGCAGCCAAGGGCCCTTCTACGAGCAGTACTTC.

The chain couples TRBV14 to TRBJ2-5, with no clear D. The V gene lost 1 base and the J gene lost 5 bases, with 8 bases spanning the gap. The CDR3 is made up of 13 amino acids. Germline V gives CDR1 SGHDN, CDR2 FVKESK. CDR3 DNA: TGTGCCAGCAGCCAAGGAACGGCGGAGACCCAGTACTTC. The encoded protein is CASSQGTAETQYF.

This chain links TRBV14 with TRBJ1-2; D is unresolved. Trimming cost V 4 bases and J 1 base, with 13 bases left between them. The CDR3 has 15 residues. CDR1 and CDR2 from the germline V gene are SGHDN and FVKESK. The CDR3: CASSPLGSFNYGYTF. In nucleotides, the CDR3 is TGTGCCAGCAGCCCCCTCGGCAGTTTTAACTATGGCTACACCTTC.

The count of this clone is one. The chain combines TRBV2 with TRBJ2-2; D perhaps matches TRBD1 (5 bases). This CDR3 is built from 13 residues. Germline V gene lookup returns CDR1 SNHLY and CDR2 FYNNEI. The V end lost 5 bases, the J end lost 6 bases, and 10 bases lay between the germline ends. The CDR3 nucleotides are TGTGCCAGCAGTCCCTTACAGGCCGGGGAGCTGTTTTTT. Its translation is CASSPLQAGELFF. Together with reference TRBV2 and TRBJ2-2, the CDR3 gives the full variable domain: EPEVTQTPSHQVTQMGQEVILRCVPISNHLYFYWYRQILGQKVEFLVSFYNNEISEKSEIFDDQFSVERPDGSNFTLKIRSTKLEDSAMYFCASSPLQAGELFFGEGSRLTVL.

This sequence joins TRBV6-6 and TRBJ2-2; D gene uncertain. There are 12 residues in the CDR3. Trimming pared 6 bases from V and 7 bases from J, leaving 9 bases between. Germline V CDR1 and CDR2: MNHNY, SVGAGI (reference sequence). This CDR3 is CASSAAHGELFF. In DNA form, the CDR3 reads TGTGCCAGCAGCGCGGCTCACGGGGAGCTGTTTTTT.

The V and J genes are TRBV7-8 and TRBJ2-7; 7 positions match TRBD2. The CDR3 length is 15 residues. With 5 bases clipped from V and 2 bases from J, the junction kept 9 bases outside the gene matches. Germline CDR1 and CDR2: SGHVS and FQNEAQ. The CDR3 reads CASSLPGEGTYEQYF. CDR3 DNA sequence: TGTGCCAGCAGCCTCCCGGGGGAGGGGACCTACGAGCAGTACTTC. Supplemented by reference TRBV7-8 and TRBJ2-7, the full variable domain reads GAGVSQSPRYKVAKRGQDVALRCDPISGHVSLFWYQQALGQGPEFLTYFQNEAQLDKSGLPSDRFFAERPEGSVSTLKIQRTQQEDSAVYLCASSLPGEGTYEQYFGPGTRLTVT.

This clone came up once. V gene TRBV19 combines with J gene TRBJ1-1; D unclear. Germline V lookup: CDR1 LNHDA, CDR2 SQIVND (reference sequence). V was cut by 5 bases and J by 4 bases, with 11 bases left in between. This CDR3 is built from 13 residues. CDR3 bases: TGTGCCAGTAGTGCCACAGCGGGCACTGAAGCTTTCTTT. Translation: CASSATAGTEAFF.

This chain joins TRBV11-1 and TRBJ2-5, with D tentatively TRBD2 (6 bases). The V end was cut by 4 bases, the J end by 2 bases, with 17 bases between. In germline, CDR1 is SGHAT, CDR2 FQDESV (reference sequence). The CDR3 runs 16 residues. The CDR3 is CASSSALGGIQETQYF. The CDR3 DNA sequence: TGTGCCAGCAGCTCTGCCCTCGGGGGAATACAAGAGACCCAGTACTTC.

In DNA, the CDR3 is TGTGCCAGTAGTACCTGGGGACAGGGGAAAATGAACACTGAAGCTTTCTTT. Its translation: CASSTWGQGKMNTEAFF. The gene calls are TRBV19 and TRBJ1-1, with 10 bases that match TRBD1. Germline V gives CDR1 LNHDA, CDR2 SQIVND (reference sequence). The V and J ends lost 4 bases and 0 bases, in that order; junction bases with no gene match: 8. The CDR3 consists of 17 residues.

The chain is built from TRBV18 and TRBJ1-4, with 7 bases that match TRBD1. V shed 4 bases and J 8 bases; nucleotides not matched to a gene: 10. The CDR3 length is 15 residues. The germline V gene encodes CDR1 KGHSH and CDR2 LQKENI. Here the CDR3 reads CASSLDRPLREKLFF. The DNA for the CDR3 is TGTGCCAGCTCACTGGACAGGCCTTTAAGGGAAAAACTGTTTTTT.